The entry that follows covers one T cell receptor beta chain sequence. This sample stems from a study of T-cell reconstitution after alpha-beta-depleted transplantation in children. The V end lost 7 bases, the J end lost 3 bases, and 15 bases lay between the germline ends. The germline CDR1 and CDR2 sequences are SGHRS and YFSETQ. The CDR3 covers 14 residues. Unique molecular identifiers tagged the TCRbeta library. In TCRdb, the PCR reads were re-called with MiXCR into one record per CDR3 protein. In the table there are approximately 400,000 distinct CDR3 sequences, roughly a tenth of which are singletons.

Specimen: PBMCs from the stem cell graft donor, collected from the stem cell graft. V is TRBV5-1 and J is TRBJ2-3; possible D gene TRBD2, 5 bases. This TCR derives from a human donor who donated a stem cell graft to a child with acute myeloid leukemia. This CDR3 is CASSRGSQTDTQYF. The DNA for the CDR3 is TGCGCCAGCTCTCGAGGGTCCCAGACAGATACGCAGTATTTT.